One sample yielded the 29 T cell receptor beta chains listed below, sequenced in a study of T cell repertoires in cytomegalovirus infection. These receptors' targets are unknown. TCRdb reprocessed the reads via MiXCR and lists one record per CDR3 protein. Among approximately 300,000 distinct CDR3 sequences, approximately 25% were seen once, and the ten largest hold 13%. This sample comprised cultured PBMCs, obtained from culture after CMV antigen stimulation. These receptors all stem from a human donor in good health (CMV status not recorded). Some clones in this sample may be carry-over from other donors' samples.

The chain carries TRBV7-2 and TRBJ2-5; 8 bases agree with TRBD2. The CDR3 consists of 16 residues. Germline V lookup: CDR1 SGHTA, CDR2 FQGNSA. V gave up 5 bases and J gave up 5 bases; unmatched junction bases: 13. CDR3 in DNA: TGTGCCAGCAGCAGAACGGGACTAGTGGGAATCGAGACCCAGTACTTC. This encodes CASSRTGLVGIETQYF.

This clonotype was counted between two and nine times. The chain employs TRBV7-6 and TRBJ2-3; possibly TRBD2 for D (5 bases). The CDR3 spans 17 residues. Germline V gene sequence: CDR1 SGHVS, CDR2 FNYEAQ. V was pared by 1 base and J by 2 bases, with 16 bases between. The CDR3 DNA reads TGTGCCAGCAGCTTAGTGGTTAGAGGGTCCCTCACAGATACGCAGTATTTT. Amino acid sequence: CASSLVVRGSLTDTQYF.

This clonotype was observed many times. The DNA for the CDR3 is TGTGCCAGCAGCTTAGCCCCGCGCGGGTCCTACAATGAGCAGTTCTTC. Its translation is CASSLAPRGSYNEQFF. This chain joins TRBV7-2 and TRBJ2-1, with D possibly TRBD2 on 5 matching bases. The length of the CDR3 is 16 residues. The ends were cut back, 0 bases at V and 1 base at J, with 10 bases in the middle. Germline V gives CDR1 SGHTA, CDR2 FQGNSA.

The chain uses TRBV7-9 and TRBJ1-6, with D hard to call. CDR1 is SEHNR and CDR2 is FQNEAQ in the germline V gene (reference sequence). CDR3 length: 13 residues. Trimming shortened V by 0 bases and J by 6 bases, and 3 bases separated the two germline ends. The CDR3 protein is CASSLAVNSPLHF. CDR3 DNA: TGTGCCAGCAGCTTAGCAGTTAATTCACCCCTCCACTTT.

V is TRBV6-5 and J is TRBJ2-5; 7 bases line up with TRBD2. Germline V gene lookup returns CDR1 MNHEY and CDR2 SVGAGI. V lost 6 bases, J lost 4 bases, and 26 bases stayed unmatched. The CDR3 length is 20 residues. The CDR3 DNA reads TGTGCCAGCAGGCCGGGACTACAACCTAGCTCCCCAATTGGCCGAGAGACCCAGTACTTC. The encoded protein is CASRPGLQPSSPIGRETQYF.

This rearrangement joins TRBV15 to TRBJ1-1; TRBD1 matches at 7 bases. Germline V gives CDR1 LNHNV, CDR2 YYDKDF (reference sequence). The CDR3 runs 15 residues. V trimming: 0 bases; J trimming: 1 base; junction bases outside the gene matches: 2. The CDR3 DNA sequence: TGTGCCACCAGCAGAGACAGGACAGGGAACACTGAAGCTTTCTTT. This codes for CATSRDRTGNTEAFF.

The chain combines TRBV5-1 with TRBJ2-5, with a tentative D call TRBD2 (5 bases). V lost 3 bases and J lost 5, with 17 bases in between. CDR3 length: 15 amino acids. Germline CDR1 is SGHRS and CDR2 is YFSETQ. The CDR3 DNA reads as TGCGCCAGCAGCTCAGCCGGTGGAGGTAGGGAGACCCAGTACTTC. It encodes CASSSAGGGRETQYF.

V is TRBV7-9 and J is TRBJ2-1; D is perhaps TRBD1 or TRBD2 (7 bases each). Between the trimmed V and J ends, which lost 8 bases and 8 bases, there was a span of 13 bases. The germline CDR1 and CDR2 sequences are SEHNR and FQNEAQ (reference sequence). CDR3 length: 12 amino acids. CDR3 DNA sequence: TGTGCCAGCGGGGGGGACAGCTATGAGCAGTTCTTC. It encodes CASGGDSYEQFF.

The chain uses TRBV27 and TRBJ2-7; TRBD2 matches 9 bases. CDR1 is MNHEY, CDR2 SMNVEV, per germline (reference sequence). This CDR3 spans 15 amino acids. V lost 3 bases to trimming and J lost 3 bases; unmatched junction nucleotides: 6. CDR3 DNA: TGTGCCAGCAGTTTTATAGCGGGAGAAGTCTACGAGCAGTACTTC. Amino acid sequence: CASSFIAGEVYEQYF.

This clonotype turned up a few times. J is TRBJ2-6 and V is TRBV6-6; 9 bases are a match to TRBD1. The CDR3 has 17 amino acids. Germline trimming cut 4 bases from V and 0 bases from J; bases unmatched to any gene: 4. Per germline, CDR1 MNHNY and CDR2 SVGAGI (reference sequence). The DNA for the CDR3 is TGTGCCAGCAGTTTGACAGGGGGTGACTCTGGGGCCAACGTCCTGACTTTC. As protein: CASSLTGGDSGANVLTF.

The chain links TRBV29-1 to TRBJ2-3; D remains ambiguous. Germline-derived CDR1 and CDR2 are SQVTM and ANQGSEA. The CDR3 contains 11 residues. The ends were cut back, 6 bases at V and 4 bases at J, with 8 bases in the middle. The CDR3 coding sequence is TGCAGCGTCCCCCGAGCAGATACGCAGTATTTT. The encoded protein is CSVPRADTQYF.

This clonotype came up a few times. This chain joins TRBV6-1 and TRBJ1-5, with unresolved D. The CDR3 is made up of 13 amino acids. V dropped 8 bases and J dropped 1 base, with 9 bases sitting between them. Germline-derived CDR1 and CDR2 are MNHNS and SASEGT. Here the CDR3 DNA reads TGTGCCAGCCGGACGGCAAGCAATCAGCCCCAGCATTTT. It translates to CASRTASNQPQHF.

This clonotype was detected only a few times. The chain joins TRBV19 to TRBJ1-3; D gene unclear. The V end was cut by 6 bases, the J end by 0 bases, with 12 bases between. CDR1 and CDR2 from the germline V gene are LNHDA and SQIVND (reference sequence). The CDR3 sequence is 15 residues long. The CDR3 sequence is CASSPDFDSGNTIYF. CDR3 in DNA: TGTGCCAGTAGCCCGGACTTTGACTCTGGAAACACCATATATTTT.

CDR3 coding DNA: TGTGCCAGCAGCTTATACGGCCTCCCGGACACTGAAGCTTTCTTT. Residues: CASSLYGLPDTEAFF. The chain recombines TRBV7-6 with TRBJ1-1; D gene ambiguous. Trimming took off 2 bases at V and 3 bases at J, with 13 bases between the two ends. Per the germline V gene, CDR1 is SGHVS and CDR2 is FNYEAQ. The CDR3 extends over 15 amino acids.

The rearrangement uses TRBV19 and TRBJ1-2; D unclear. V dropped 6 bases and J dropped 8 bases, with 10 bases sitting between them. Germline V lookup: CDR1 LNHDA, CDR2 SQIVND (reference sequence). The CDR3 loop spans 11 amino acids. In DNA, the CDR3 is TGTGCCAGTAGCAAAGGAGGGGGCTACACCTTC. It codes for CASSKGGGYTF.

This clonotype showed up many times. The rearrangement uses TRBV7-2 and TRBJ2-1, with TRBD1 identical over 8 bases. The ends lost 9 bases at V and 5 bases at J; junction bases unmatched: 9. CDR1 and CDR2 (germline): SGHTA, FQGNSA. CDR3 length: 14 amino acids. The chain's CDR3 is CASDSGQVNNEQFF. The CDR3 coding sequence is TGTGCCAGTGACTCGGGACAGGTAAACAATGAGCAGTTCTTC.

This clonotype has ten or more counts. The V and J genes are TRBV23-1 and TRBJ2-1; D is unresolved. TRBV23-1 is treated as an ORF (open reading frame) with a function not yet certain. V was pared by 11 bases and J by 0 bases, with 20 bases between. The CDR3 totals 16 residues. The DNA of the CDR3 is TGCGCCGGAGTCGGCCGGTGGTCGAGCTCCTACAATGAGCAGTTCTTC. This encodes CAGVGRWSSSYNEQFF.

This clonotype was counted only a few times. The chain uses TRBV6-2 or TRBV6-3 and TRBJ2-1; 9 nucleotides agree with TRBD2. Germline lookup yields CDR1 MNHEY and CDR2 SVGEGT. J was trimmed by 10 bases and V by 6 bases; bases with no gene match: 19. This CDR3 has 17 amino acids. For the CDR3, the DNA is TGTGCCAGCAGCGCCCCAACAGGGCGGCGGGAGGGGGGGGAGCAGTTCTTC. Its translation: CASSAPTGRREGGEQFF.

The table lists this clonotype with a few counts. The V and J genes are TRBV19 and TRBJ1-1; D remains ambiguous. The length of the CDR3 is 19 residues. Trimming pared 0 bases from V and 1 base from J, leaving 21 bases between. The germline CDR1 and CDR2 sequences are LNHDA and SQIVND (reference sequence). The CDR3 bases are TGTGCCAGTAGTATAGATAATCTCGGCTATCGGGGAGAGAACACTGAAGCTTTCTTT. It yields the protein CASSIDNLGYRGENTEAFF.

The V and J genes are TRBV11-2 and TRBJ2-4; D not certain. Trimming stripped 1 base from V and 6 bases from J, with 13 bases between. Germline CDR1 is SGHAT and CDR2 is FQNNGV. The CDR3 covers 15 residues. The DNA for the CDR3 is TGTGCCAGCAGCTTAGGTCTCACGAAGAGAAACATTCAGTACTTC. Protein sequence: CASSLGLTKRNIQYF. Full variable domain (remainder filled in from reference TRBV11-2 and TRBJ2-4): EAGVAQSPRYKIIEKRQSVAFWCNPISGHATLYWYQQILGQGPKLLIQFQNNGVVDDSQLPKDRFSAERLKGVDSTLKIQPAKLEDSAVYLCASSLGLTKRNIQYFGAGTRLSVL.

The chain couples TRBV2 to TRBJ2-5; a weak D match, TRBD1 (6 bases). This CDR3 is 13 amino acids long. Per germline, CDR1 SNHLY and CDR2 FYNNEI. Trimming took off 4 bases at V and 0 bases at J, with 6 bases between the two ends. As DNA, the CDR3 is TGTGCCAGCAGTGGACAGGACCAAGAGACCCAGTACTTC. Amino acids: CASSGQDQETQYF.

In its sample, this clonotype was seen a few times. The chain employs TRBV7-2 and TRBJ2-4; 9 bases are shared with TRBD1. Germline-derived CDR1 and CDR2 are SGHTA and FQGNSA. CDR3 size: 14 residues. V lost 1 base to trimming and J lost 6 bases; unmatched junction nucleotides: 1. The DNA for the CDR3 is TGTGCCAGCAGCTTAGTGGGACAGGGAAACATTCAGTACTTC. Translating gives CASSLVGQGNIQYF.

This clonotype was detected ten times or more. V gene TRBV7-2 combines with J gene TRBJ2-7; D is ambiguous. Trimming left V 5 bases short and J 2 bases short, with 7 bases between. This CDR3 is 12 amino acids long. The germline gives CDR1 SGHTA, CDR2 FQGNSA. The CDR3, as DNA: TGTGCCAGCAGCCTACCACCCTACGAGCAGTACGTC. It codes for CASSLPPYEQYV.

The chain links TRBV6-5 to TRBJ2-7; TRBD1 might be the D (5 bases). The ends were cut back, 5 bases at V and 3 bases at J, with 14 bases in the middle. The CDR3 consists of 14 residues. CDR1 is MNHEY and CDR2 is SVGAGI in the germline V gene. CDR3 region: CASSIDSWSYEQYF. CDR3 nucleotides: TGTGCCAGCAGTATCGACAGTTGGAGCTACGAGCAGTACTTC.

This clonotype was recorded a few times. The rearrangement uses TRBV7-2 and TRBJ2-5, with TRBD2 matching 7 bases. Losses at the gene ends were 4 bases for V and 2 bases for J; bases not matched to a gene: 13. The germline V gene has CDR1 SGHTA and CDR2 FQGNSA. This CDR3 region has 17 residues. CDR3 residues: CASSSRRGGPVQETQYF. CDR3 DNA: TGTGCCAGCAGCTCCCGACGGGGAGGGCCGGTTCAAGAGACCCAGTACTTC.

In its sample, this clonotype was seen many times. The J gene is TRBJ1-4, the V gene TRBV28, with 8 positions matching TRBD1. This CDR3 is 15 amino acids long. Trimming took 2 bases from V and 8 from J; bases not matched to a gene: 7. Germline V lookup: CDR1 MDHEN, CDR2 SYDVKM. Here the CDR3 reads CASSLEDRVKEKLFF. The CDR3 bases are TGTGCCAGCAGTTTAGAGGACAGGGTAAAAGAAAAACTGTTTTTT.

This clonotype occurred a few times. This chain connects TRBV11-3 to TRBJ1-4, with a weak D call TRBD1 (5 bases). CDR1 and CDR2 (germline): SGHNT, YENEEA. The CDR3 is 13 residues long. Trimming pared 10 bases from V and 7 bases from J, leaving 16 bases between. This CDR3 is CATKRGVGEKLFF. CDR3 bases: TGTGCCACCAAGCGGGGCGTTGGTGAAAAACTGTTTTTT.

The chain joins TRBV13 to TRBJ2-5; D ambiguous. V was cut by 6 bases and J by 5 bases, with 22 bases left in between. Germline CDR1 reads PRHDT; CDR2 reads FYEKMQ (reference sequence). This CDR3 has 16 residues. CDR3 bases: TGTGCCAGCAGTCAAACTGACTCCCCAAAGCCCGAGACCCAGTACTTC. Its protein is CASSQTDSPKPETQYF. Drawing the rest from reference TRBV13 and TRBJ2-5, the complete variable domain is AAGVIQSPRHLIKEKRETATLKCYPIPRHDTVYWYQQGPGQDPQFLISFYEKMQSDKGSIPDRFSAQQFSDYHSELNMSSLELGDSALYFCASSQTDSPKPETQYFGPGTRLLVL.

The CDR3 nucleotides are TGTGCCAGCAGTCAGTATTTTCAAGAGACCCAGTACTTC. Its translation: CASSQYFQETQYF. The chain links TRBV12-3 or TRBV12-4 to TRBJ2-5; no clear D gene. There are 13 residues in the CDR3. Trimming took off 5 bases at V and 2 bases at J, with 9 bases between the two ends.